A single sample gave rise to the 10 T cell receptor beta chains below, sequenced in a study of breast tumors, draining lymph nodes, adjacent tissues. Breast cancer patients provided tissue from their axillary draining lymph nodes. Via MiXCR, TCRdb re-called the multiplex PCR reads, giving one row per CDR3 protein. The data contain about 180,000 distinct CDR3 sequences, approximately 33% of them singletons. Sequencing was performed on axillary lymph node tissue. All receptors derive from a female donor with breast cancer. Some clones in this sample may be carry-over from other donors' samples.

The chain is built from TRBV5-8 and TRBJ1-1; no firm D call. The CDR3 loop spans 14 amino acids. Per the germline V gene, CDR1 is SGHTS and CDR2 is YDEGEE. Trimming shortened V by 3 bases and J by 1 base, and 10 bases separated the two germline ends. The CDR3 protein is CASSSWTANTEAFF. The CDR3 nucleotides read TGTGCCAGCAGCTCGTGGACTGCGAACACTGAAGCTTTCTTT.

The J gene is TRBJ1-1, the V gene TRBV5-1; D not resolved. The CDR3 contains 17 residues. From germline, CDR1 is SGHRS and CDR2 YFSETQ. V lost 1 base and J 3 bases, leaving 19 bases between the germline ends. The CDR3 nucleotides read TGCGCCAGCAGCTTGCCCAAGGGAGACGGGCGCTACACTGAAGCTTTCTTT. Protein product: CASSLPKGDGRYTEAFF.

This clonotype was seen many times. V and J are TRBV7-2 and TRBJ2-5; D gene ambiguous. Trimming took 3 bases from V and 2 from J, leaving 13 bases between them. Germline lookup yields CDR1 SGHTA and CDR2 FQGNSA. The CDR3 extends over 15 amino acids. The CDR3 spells CASSLRFQGQETQYF. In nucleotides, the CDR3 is TGTGCCAGCAGCTTGAGGTTCCAAGGGCAAGAGACCCAGTACTTC.

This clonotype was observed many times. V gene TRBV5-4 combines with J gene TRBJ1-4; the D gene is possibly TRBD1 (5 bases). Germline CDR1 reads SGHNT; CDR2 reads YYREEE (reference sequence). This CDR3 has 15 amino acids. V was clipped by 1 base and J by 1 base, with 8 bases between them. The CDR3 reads CASSLKQGTNEKLFF. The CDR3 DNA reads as TGTGCCAGCAGCTTGAAGCAGGGAACTAATGAAAAACTGTTTTTT.

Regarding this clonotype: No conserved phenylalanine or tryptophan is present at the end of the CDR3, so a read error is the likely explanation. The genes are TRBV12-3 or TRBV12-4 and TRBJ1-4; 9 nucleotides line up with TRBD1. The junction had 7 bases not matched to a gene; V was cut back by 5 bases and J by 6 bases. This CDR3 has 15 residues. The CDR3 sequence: CASSRPGTGYEKLFS. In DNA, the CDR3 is TGTGCCAGCAGTCGCCCTGGGACAGGGTATGAAAAACTGTTTTCT.

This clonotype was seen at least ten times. The chain's CDR3 is CASSEARTGKNYGYTF. The DNA of the CDR3 is TGTGCCAGCAGTGAAGCCCGAACAGGGAAGAACTATGGCTACACCTTC. The rearrangement links TRBV4-2 to TRBJ1-2; D might be TRBD1 (6 bases). The CDR3 totals 16 residues. The V end lost 6 bases, the J end lost 2 bases, and 19 bases lay between the germline ends. CDR1 and CDR2 from the germline V gene are LGHNA and YNFKEQ.

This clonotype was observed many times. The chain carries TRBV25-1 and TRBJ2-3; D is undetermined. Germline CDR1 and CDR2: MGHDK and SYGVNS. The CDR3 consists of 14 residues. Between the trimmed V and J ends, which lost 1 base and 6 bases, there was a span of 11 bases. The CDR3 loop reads CASSELNGWDTQYF. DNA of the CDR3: TGTGCCAGCAGTGAATTAAACGGGTGGGATACGCAGTATTTT.

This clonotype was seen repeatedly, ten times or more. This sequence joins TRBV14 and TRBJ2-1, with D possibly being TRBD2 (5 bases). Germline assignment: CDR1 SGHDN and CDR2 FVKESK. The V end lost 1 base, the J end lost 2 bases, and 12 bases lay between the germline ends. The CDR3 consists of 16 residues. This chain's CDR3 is CASSQGLSGAYNEQFF. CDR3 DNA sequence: TGTGCCAGCAGCCAAGGGCTATCCGGGGCCTACAATGAGCAGTTCTTC.

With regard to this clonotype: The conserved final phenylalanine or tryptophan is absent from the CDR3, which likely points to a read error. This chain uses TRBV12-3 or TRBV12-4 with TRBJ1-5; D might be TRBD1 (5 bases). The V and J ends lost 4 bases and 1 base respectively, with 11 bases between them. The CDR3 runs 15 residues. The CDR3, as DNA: TGTGCCAGCAGTTCCGGGGGGATAAGCAATCAGCCCCAGCATTGT. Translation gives CASSSGGISNQPQHC.

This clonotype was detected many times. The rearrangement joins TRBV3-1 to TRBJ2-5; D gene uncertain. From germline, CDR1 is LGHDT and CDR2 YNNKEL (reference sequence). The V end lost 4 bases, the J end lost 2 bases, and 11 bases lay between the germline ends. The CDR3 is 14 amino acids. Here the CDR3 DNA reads TGTGCCAGCAGCCTTCGATCCAAACAAGAGACCCAGTACTTC. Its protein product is CASSLRSKQETQYF.